These T cell receptor beta chains were read from a single sample in a study of blood T cells in healthy people across ages. A single record per CDR3 protein comes from TCRdb applying MiXCR to the 5' RACE reads. The repertoire includes some 900,000 distinct CDR3 sequences, roughly 52% of them detected once, and over 10% sits in the top ten. Sequences were obtained from blood. Receptors originate from a man aged 30 to 45 in good health. CDR3s include the opening cysteine and the closing phenylalanine or tryptophan. A D gene is named only where the DNA matches it firmly. A row's size may be missing; if present it is once, few, many or a size class.

TRBD2,TRBV6-6,.,TRBJ2-3,TGTGCCAGCATCCTTACTAGCGGGGGGCTCACAGATACGCAGTATTTT,CASILTSGGLTDTQYF
.,TRBV6-5,few,TRBJ2-7,TGTGCCAGCAGTTTCGGACAGATTCAGTACTTC,CASSFGQIQYF
.,TRBV12-3/TRBV12-4,.,TRBJ1-2,TGTGCCAGCAGTTTAAGGCCCAACTATGGCTACACCTTC,CASSLRPNYGYTF
.,TRBV5-4,few,TRBJ1-2,TGTGCCAGCAGCTTGAACGGTCGATACACCTTC,CASSLNGRYTF
.,TRBV27,.,TRBJ2-5,TGTGCCAGCAGGAGGGAGTTGGGGGAGACCCAGTACTTC,CASRRELGETQYF
.,TRBV3-1,.,TRBJ1-1,TGTGCCAGCAGCCAAGATGGGGTGAACACTGAAGTTTTCTTT,CASSQDGVNTEVFF
.,TRBV20-1,few,TRBJ1-2,TGCAGTGCTCCTACCCCCGGGAAAGATGATGGCTACACCTTC,CSAPTPGKDDGYTF
.,TRBV6-1,few,TRBJ2-7,TGTGCCAGCAGTGGTCCGATACAGGGCTACGAGCAGTACTTC,CASSGPIQGYEQYF
.,TRBV11-1,.,TRBJ1-1,TGTGCCAGCAGCTTACAACAGTTGAACACTGAAGCTTTCTTT,CASSLQQLNTEAFF
.,TRBV28,few,TRBJ2-5,TGTGCCAGCAGTTTGATCTCATTGAGACAAGAGACCCAGTACTTC,CASSLISLRQETQYF
.,TRBV30,.,TRBJ2-1,TGTGCCTGGAGTGTACGGCGGACAATGTCCTACAATGAGCAGTTCTTC,CAWSVRRTMSYNEQFF
TRBD1,TRBV7-2,few,TRBJ1-2,TGTGCCAGCAGCTCGAAGGGTGGGACGTCGGGACAGGTCTTCTATGGCTACACCTTC,CASSSKGGTSGQVFYGYTF
TRBD1,TRBV20-1,.,TRBJ2-7,TGCAGTGCTATAGACAGGGGCTACGAGCAGTACTTC,CSAIDRGYEQYF
.,TRBV29-1,few,TRBJ1-1,TGCAGCGTTGGGGAAATAAGGGATCGCACTGAAGCTTTCTTT,CSVGEIRDRTEAFF
.,TRBV9,.,TRBJ2-6,TGTGCCAGCAGCGTACCTCGGGGGGGACAGTTATACTCTGGGGCCAACGTCCTGACTTTC,CASSVPRGGQLYSGANVLTF
TRBD1,TRBV5-1,few,TRBJ2-7,TGCGCCAGTACCTTCTCGGACAGGGCCTACGAGCAGTACTTC,CASTFSDRAYEQYF
.,TRBV4-3,.,TRBJ2-7,TGCGCCAGCAGCCCTCTTTGGCAGGGTGGGTACGAGCAGTACTTC,CASSPLWQGGYEQYF
TRBD1,TRBV29-1,.,TRBJ2-7,TGCAGCGTTACCGGGACAGGGTTCTACGAGCAGTACTTC,CSVTGTGFYEQYF
.,TRBV28,.,TRBJ2-3,TGTGCCAGCAGTCCCTCGCCCCCTAGCACAGATACGCTGTATTTT,CASSPSPPSTDTLYF
.,TRBV7-9,.,TRBJ2-7,TGTGCCAGCAGCTCCCAACAGGGATCCTACGAGCAGTACTTC,CASSSQQGSYEQYF
.,TRBV20-1,few,TRBJ1-5,TGCAGTGCCCCACCACGTGGCGGGGGCTATAGCAATCAGCCCCAGCATTTT,CSAPPRGGGYSNQPQHF
TRBD1,TRBV4-1,.,TRBJ1-2,TGCGCCAGCAGCCTGGGGGACAGCCCGTTTAGTCATGGCTACACCTTC,CASSLGDSPFSHGYTF
.,TRBV14,.,TRBJ2-5,TGTGCCAGCAGCCAAGATGAGGGGACGCATAAGGGGCCCGAGACCCAGTACTTC,CASSQDEGTHKGPETQYF
.,TRBV4-1,few,TRBJ1-5,TGCGCCAGCAGCCAAGACGGGACATCCAGACAGCCCCAGCATTTT,CASSQDGTSRQPQHF
TRBD1,TRBV29-1,.,TRBJ1-1,TGCAGCGTTGGAGACAGGGGGCAGGCAGCTTTCTTT,CSVGDRGQAAFF
.,TRBV20-1,.,TRBJ2-7,TGCAGTGCTAGAGACGGGCAGGGACAGTACTTC,CSARDGQGQYF
TRBD2,TRBV3-1,.,TRBJ2-5,TGTGCCAGCAGCCAAGATAGCGGCGGGGGGCTCTCTCGTACCCAGTACTTC,CASSQDSGGGLSRTQYF
.,TRBV28,few,TRBJ2-7,TGTGCCAGCAGTTTTCTTCCTCATTACGAGCAGTACTTC,CASSFLPHYEQYF
TRBD1,TRBV5-1,.,TRBJ1-2,TGCGCCAGCAGCCCATCGGGACAGTACGATGGCTACACTTTC,CASSPSGQYDGYTF
.,TRBV28,.,TRBJ1-6,TGTGCCAGCAGTTTGGGGGATCCTTCACCCCTCCACTTT,CASSLGDPSPLHF
TRBD1,TRBV27,.,TRBJ2-3,TGTGCCAGCAGTTCGGGGGTGGACAGGGCTGATACGCAGTATTTT,CASSSGVDRADTQYF
.,TRBV7-9,hyperexpanded,TRBJ2-3,TGTGCCAGCAGCCAAACCGTAGATACGCAGTATTTT,CASSQTVDTQYF
.,TRBV28,few,TRBJ2-7,TGTGCCGCCCCCCCCTTGCGTCAGGGAATCTCCTACGAGCAGTACTTC,CAAPPLRQGISYEQYF
.,TRBV28,.,TRBJ1-3,TGTGCCAGCAGTTTACTCGCCGGGGCAGGGACTGGAAACACCATATATTTT,CASSLLAGAGTGNTIYF
.,TRBV15,.,TRBJ1-1,TGTGCCACCAGCAGAGATGGGGAGGGGAGCACTGAAGCTTTCTTT,CATSRDGEGSTEAFF
TRBD1,TRBV10-3,.,TRBJ1-1,TGTGCCATCAGTGAAACCGACAGGGTCACTGAAGCTTTCTTT,CAISETDRVTEAFF
.,TRBV28,.,TRBJ1-2,TGTGCCAGCAGACCCGGCAGCCGGAACTATGGCTACACCTTC,CASRPGSRNYGYTF
.,TRBV28,.,TRBJ1-2,TGTGCCAGCAGTTCCCACGGGGGAGACTATGGCTACACCTTC,CASSSHGGDYGYTF
.,TRBV28,.,TRBJ2-3,TGTGCCAGCAGTTTCGCGGGGGCGGGGGATACGCAGTATTTT,CASSFAGAGDTQYF
.,TRBV29-1,.,TRBJ1-5,TGCAGCGTCTCCCGCCCGTGCAATCGTAGCAATCAGCCCCAGCATTTT,CSVSRPCNRSNQPQHF
.,TRBV3-1,.,TRBJ1-1,TGTGCCAGCAGCCCTGACGGGACACAAAGGGCTGAAGCTTTCTTT,CASSPDGTQRAEAFF
.,TRBV4-1,.,TRBJ2-7,TGCGCCAGCAGCCAGGGGTCTGTGGCGGTCAGGGCCTACGAGCAGTACTTC,CASSQGSVAVRAYEQYF
.,TRBV6-1,.,TRBJ2-3,TGTGCCAGCAGTGAGTTTTCCGGGACTCTAAACGGGCAGTATTTT,CASSEFSGTLNGQYF
.,TRBV20-1,.,TRBJ1-2,TGCAGTGCTAGCGGGGGGCAAGGCTATGGCTACACCTTC,CSASGGQGYGYTF
.,TRBV27,.,TRBJ2-7,TGTGCCAGCAGTCCGGAATATTTCCCCTACGAGCAGTACTTC,CASSPEYFPYEQYF
.,TRBV6-5,.,TRBJ2-5,TGTGCCAGCAGTTGGACGGCTAACGGGGAGACCCAGTACTTC,CASSWTANGETQYF
TRBD2,TRBV12-3/TRBV12-4,few,TRBJ2-3,TGTGCCAGCCGATTTAGCGGGGGGGCAACAGATACGCAGTATTTT,CASRFSGGATDTQYF
.,TRBV28,few,TRBJ1-2,TGTGCCGCGTGGGAGGGGATTAACTATGGCTACACCTTC,CAAWEGINYGYTF